This T cell receptor (beta chain) was identified during a study of Ad26.COV2.S vaccination and SARS-CoV-2 variants. About the research overall: Ad26.COV2.S shots went into the muscle once or twice, 56 days apart.

The method was immunoSEQ multiplex PCR; TCRdb's version includes in-frame clones alone and lacks a portion of them. The table includes 250,000 to 300,000 clones, around 87% detected once. The germline CDR1 and CDR2 sequences are MNHEY and SVGAGI. The V end lost 0 bases, the J end lost 0 bases, and 8 bases lay between the germline ends. The CDR3 extends over 15 amino acids. The treatment here: around 19 received Ad26.COV2.S at low or high dose, single or two shots; several received placebo; per-sample allocation not given. Sampling was performed 63 days after the first vaccine or placebo injection. The chain recombines TRBV6-5 with TRBJ1-2; D call uncertain. This sequence originates from a person between 18 and 65 years old who received the Ad26.COV2.S COVID-19 vaccine or a placebo. The starting material was peripheral blood, obtained in a trial of Ad26.COV2.S vaccine versus placebo. The chain's CDR3 is CASSYSTITNYGYTF. CDR3 sequence (DNA): TGTGCCAGCAGTTACTCTACCATAACTAACTATGGCTACACCTTC.